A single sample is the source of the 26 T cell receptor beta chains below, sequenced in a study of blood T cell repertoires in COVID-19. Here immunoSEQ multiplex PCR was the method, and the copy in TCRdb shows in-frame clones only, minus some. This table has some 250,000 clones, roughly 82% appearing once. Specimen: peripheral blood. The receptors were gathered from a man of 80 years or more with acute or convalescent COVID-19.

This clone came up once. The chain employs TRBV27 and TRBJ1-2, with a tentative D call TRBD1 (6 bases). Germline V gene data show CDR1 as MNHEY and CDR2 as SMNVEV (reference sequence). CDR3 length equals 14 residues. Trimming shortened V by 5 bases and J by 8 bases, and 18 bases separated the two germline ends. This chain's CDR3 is CASSPRGGARGYTF. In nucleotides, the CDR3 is TGTGCCAGCAGTCCCAGAGGGGGGGCACGCGGCTACACCTTC.

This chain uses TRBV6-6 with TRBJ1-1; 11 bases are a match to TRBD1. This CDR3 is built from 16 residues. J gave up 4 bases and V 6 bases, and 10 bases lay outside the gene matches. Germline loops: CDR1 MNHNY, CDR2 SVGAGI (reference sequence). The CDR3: CASSPGQGAMVTEAFF. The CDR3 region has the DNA TGTGCCAGCAGCCCCGGACAGGGGGCTATGGTCACTGAAGCTTTCTTT.

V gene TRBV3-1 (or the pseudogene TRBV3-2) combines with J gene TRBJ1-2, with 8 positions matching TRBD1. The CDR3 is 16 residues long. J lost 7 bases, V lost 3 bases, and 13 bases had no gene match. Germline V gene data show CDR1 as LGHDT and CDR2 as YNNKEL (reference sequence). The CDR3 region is CASSQLLTDRESGYTF. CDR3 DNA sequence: TGTGCCAGCAGCCAGCTGTTGACGGACAGGGAGAGTGGCTACACCTTC.

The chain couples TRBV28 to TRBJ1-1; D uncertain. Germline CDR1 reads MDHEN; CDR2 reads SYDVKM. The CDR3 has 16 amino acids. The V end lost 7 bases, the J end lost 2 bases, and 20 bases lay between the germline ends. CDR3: CASTPAPGDTNTEAFF. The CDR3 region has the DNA TGTGCCAGCACCCCGGCCCCCGGTGACACCAACACTGAAGCTTTCTTT.

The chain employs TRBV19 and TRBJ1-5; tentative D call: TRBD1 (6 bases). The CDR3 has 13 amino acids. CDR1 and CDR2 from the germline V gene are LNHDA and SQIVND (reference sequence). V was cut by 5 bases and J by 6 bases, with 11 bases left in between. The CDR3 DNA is TGTGCCAGTAGTGGGGACATCCTTCAGCCCCAGCATTTT. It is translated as CASSGDILQPQHF.

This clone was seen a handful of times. This CDR3 reads CASSQGTGYNQPQHF. In DNA form, the CDR3 reads TGTGCCAGCAGCCAGGGGACAGGGTACAATCAGCCCCAGCATTTT. The chain couples TRBV3-1 (or the pseudogene TRBV3-2) to TRBJ1-5; the match to TRBD1 covers 9 bases. V was pared by 3 bases and J by 3 bases, with 3 bases of the junction left unmatched. Looked up from germline, CDR1 is LGHDT and CDR2 is YNNKEL (reference sequence). The CDR3 is 15 residues long.

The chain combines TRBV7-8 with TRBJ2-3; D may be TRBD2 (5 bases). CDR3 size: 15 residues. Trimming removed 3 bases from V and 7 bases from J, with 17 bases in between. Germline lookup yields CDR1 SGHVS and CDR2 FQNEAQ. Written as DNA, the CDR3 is TGTGCCAGCAGCTTTTTAGCGACCCTCGGAAATACGCAGTATTTT. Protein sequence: CASSFLATLGNTQYF.

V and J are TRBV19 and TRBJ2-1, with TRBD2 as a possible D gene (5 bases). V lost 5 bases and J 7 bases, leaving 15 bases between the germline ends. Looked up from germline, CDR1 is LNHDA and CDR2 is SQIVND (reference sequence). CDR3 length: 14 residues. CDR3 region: CASSDIGEGNEQFF. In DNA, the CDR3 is TGTGCCAGTAGTGACATCGGGGAAGGAAATGAGCAGTTCTTC.

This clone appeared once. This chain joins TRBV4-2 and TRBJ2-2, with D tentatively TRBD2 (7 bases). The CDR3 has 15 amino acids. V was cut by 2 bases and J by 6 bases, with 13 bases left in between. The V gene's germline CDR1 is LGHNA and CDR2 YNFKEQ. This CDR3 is CASSQPGGRSGELFF. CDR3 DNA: TGTGCCAGCAGCCAACCGGGGGGCCGGTCCGGGGAGCTGTTTTTT.

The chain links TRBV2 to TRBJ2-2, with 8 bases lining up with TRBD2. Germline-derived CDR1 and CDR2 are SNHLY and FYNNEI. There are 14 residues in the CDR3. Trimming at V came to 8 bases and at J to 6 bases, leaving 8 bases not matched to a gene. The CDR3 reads CASQLLAEAGELFF. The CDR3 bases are TGTGCCAGCCAACTACTAGCGGAAGCCGGGGAGCTGTTTTTT.

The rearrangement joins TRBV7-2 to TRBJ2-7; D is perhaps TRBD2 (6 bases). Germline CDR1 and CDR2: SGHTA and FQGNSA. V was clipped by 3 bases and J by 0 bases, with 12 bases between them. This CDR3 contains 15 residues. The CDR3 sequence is CASSFSPSVSYEQYF. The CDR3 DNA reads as TGTGCCAGCAGCTTTTCTCCTAGCGTCTCCTACGAGCAGTACTTC.

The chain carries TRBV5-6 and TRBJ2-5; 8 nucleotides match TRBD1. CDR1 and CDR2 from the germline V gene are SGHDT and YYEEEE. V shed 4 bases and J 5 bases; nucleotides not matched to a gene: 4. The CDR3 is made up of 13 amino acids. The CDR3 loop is CASSLDRDETQYF. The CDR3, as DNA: TGTGCCAGCAGCCTGGACAGGGATGAGACCCAGTACTTC.

The CDR3 nucleotides read TGTGCCAGTAGTCTGTTGGTAGGACAGGGAAGCACTGAAGCTTTCTTT. Encoded protein: CASSLLVGQGSTEAFF. The chain uses TRBV19 and TRBJ1-1; 8 bases align to TRBD1. V shed 5 bases, J shed 4 bases, and the junction held 12 bases outside the gene matches. The germline gives CDR1 LNHDA, CDR2 SQIVND (reference sequence). The CDR3 totals 16 residues.

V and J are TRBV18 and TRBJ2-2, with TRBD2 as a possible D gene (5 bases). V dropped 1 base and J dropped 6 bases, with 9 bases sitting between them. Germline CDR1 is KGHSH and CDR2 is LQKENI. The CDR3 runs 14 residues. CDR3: CASSPQGSPGELFF. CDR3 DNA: TGTGCCAGCTCACCACAAGGGAGCCCCGGGGAGCTGTTTTTT.

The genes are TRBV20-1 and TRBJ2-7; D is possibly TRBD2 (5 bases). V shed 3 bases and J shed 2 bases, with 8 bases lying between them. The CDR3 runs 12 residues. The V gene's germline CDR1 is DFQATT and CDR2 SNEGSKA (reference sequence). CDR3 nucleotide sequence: TGCAGTGCTAGTCGGGAAACCTACGAGCAGTACTTC. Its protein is CSASRETYEQYF.

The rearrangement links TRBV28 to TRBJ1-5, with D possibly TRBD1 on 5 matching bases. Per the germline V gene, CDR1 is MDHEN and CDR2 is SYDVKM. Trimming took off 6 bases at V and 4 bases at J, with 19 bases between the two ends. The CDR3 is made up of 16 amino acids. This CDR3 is CASSPTDSPRNQPQHF. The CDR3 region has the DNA TGTGCCAGCAGCCCAACCGACAGCCCAAGGAATCAGCCCCAGCATTTT.

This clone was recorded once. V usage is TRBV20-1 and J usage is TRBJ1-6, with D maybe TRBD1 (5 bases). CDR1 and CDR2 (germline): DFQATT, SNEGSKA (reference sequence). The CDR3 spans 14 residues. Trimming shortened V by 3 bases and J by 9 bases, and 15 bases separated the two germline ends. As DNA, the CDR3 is TGCAGTGCTAGTAAGCGGGACGTCAGTTCACCCCTCCACTTT. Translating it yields CSASKRDVSSPLHF.

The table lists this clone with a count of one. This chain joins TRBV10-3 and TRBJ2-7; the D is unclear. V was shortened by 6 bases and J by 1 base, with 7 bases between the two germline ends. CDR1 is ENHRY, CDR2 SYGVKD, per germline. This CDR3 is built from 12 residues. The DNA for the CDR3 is TGTGCCATCAGCCCGTTATCCTACGAGCAGTACTTC. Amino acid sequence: CAISPLSYEQYF.

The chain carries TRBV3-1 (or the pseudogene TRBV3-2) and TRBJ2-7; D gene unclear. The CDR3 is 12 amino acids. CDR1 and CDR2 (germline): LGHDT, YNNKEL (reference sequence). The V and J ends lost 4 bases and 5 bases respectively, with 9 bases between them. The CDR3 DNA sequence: TGTGCCAGCAGCCCATATACAGACGAGCAGTACTTC. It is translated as CASSPYTDEQYF.

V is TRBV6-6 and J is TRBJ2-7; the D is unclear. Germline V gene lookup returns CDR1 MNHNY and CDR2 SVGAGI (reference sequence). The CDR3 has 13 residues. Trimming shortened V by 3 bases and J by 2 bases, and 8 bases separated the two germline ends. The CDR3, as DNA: TGTGCCAGCAGTTATGAAGCCACCTACGAGCAGTACTTC. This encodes CASSYEATYEQYF.

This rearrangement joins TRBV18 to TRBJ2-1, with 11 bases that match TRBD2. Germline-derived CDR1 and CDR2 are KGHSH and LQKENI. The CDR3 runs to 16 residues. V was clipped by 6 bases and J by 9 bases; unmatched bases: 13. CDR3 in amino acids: CASSPATSGIQGEQFF. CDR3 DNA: TGTGCCAGCTCCCCCGCGACTAGCGGGATACAAGGTGAGCAGTTCTTC.

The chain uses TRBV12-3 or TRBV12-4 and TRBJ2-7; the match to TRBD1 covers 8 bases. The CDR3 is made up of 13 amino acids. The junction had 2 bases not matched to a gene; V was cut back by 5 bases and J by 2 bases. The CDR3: CASSTGGTYEQYF. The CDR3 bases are TGTGCCAGCAGTACAGGGGGTACCTACGAGCAGTACTTC.

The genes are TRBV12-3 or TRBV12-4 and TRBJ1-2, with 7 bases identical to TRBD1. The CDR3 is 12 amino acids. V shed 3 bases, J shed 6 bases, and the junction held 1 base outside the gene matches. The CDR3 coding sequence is TGTGCCAGCAGTTTGACAGGGCATGGCTACACCTTC. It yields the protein CASSLTGHGYTF.

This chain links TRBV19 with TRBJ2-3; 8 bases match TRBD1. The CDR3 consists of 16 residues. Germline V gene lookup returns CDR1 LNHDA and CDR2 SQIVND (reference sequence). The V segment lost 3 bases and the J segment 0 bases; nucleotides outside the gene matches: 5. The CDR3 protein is CASSMGTGFSTDTQYF. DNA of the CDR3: TGTGCCAGTAGTATGGGGACAGGCTTTAGCACAGATACGCAGTATTTT. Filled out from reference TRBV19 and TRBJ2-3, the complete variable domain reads DGGITQSPKYLFRKEGQNVTLSCEQNLNHDAMYWYRQDPGQGLRLIYYSQIVNDFQKGDIAEGYSVSREKKESFPLTVTSAQKNPTAFYLCASSMGTGFSTDTQYFGPGTRLTVL.

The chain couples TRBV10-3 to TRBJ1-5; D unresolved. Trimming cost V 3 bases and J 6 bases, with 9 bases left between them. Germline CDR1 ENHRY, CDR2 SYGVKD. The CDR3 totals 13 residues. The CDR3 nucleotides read TGTGCCATCAGTGACGCTAGAACTCAGCCCCAGCATTTT. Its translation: CAISDARTQPQHF.

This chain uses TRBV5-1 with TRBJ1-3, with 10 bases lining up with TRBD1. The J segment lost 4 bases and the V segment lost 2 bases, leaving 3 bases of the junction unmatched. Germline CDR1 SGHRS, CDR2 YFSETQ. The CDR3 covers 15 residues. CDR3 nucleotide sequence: TGCGCCAGCAGCTTCGGGACAGGGGCAGGAAACACCATATATTTT. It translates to CASSFGTGAGNTIYF. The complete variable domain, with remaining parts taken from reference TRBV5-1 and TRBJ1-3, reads KAGVTQTPRYLIKTRGQQVTLSCSPISGHRSVSWYQQTPGQGLQFLFEYFSETQRNKGNFPGRFSGRQFSNSRSEMNVSTLELGDSALYLCASSFGTGAGNTIYFGEGSWLTVV.